The T cell receptor beta chain described here comes from a study of graft-versus-host responses after intestinal transplantation. As for the study in general: Multivisceral, liver-intestinal, or isolated intestinal transplants were performed in recipients. Study findings and constraints: Early declines in HvG clones that occurred post-transplant were associated with peak circulating GvH clone levels. The recipient marrow held GvH clones, and some of them showed up first in ileum or blood.

This clone was detected only a few times. What it recognizes is unknown. With 4 bases removed from V and 6 bases from J, the gap between germline ends came to 5 bases. Germline values: CDR1 SGHTS, CDR2 YDEGEE. CDR3 length: 10 amino acids. Only in-frame clones appear in the TCRdb table, and some are missing; sequencing was by immunoSEQ multiplex PCR. Seen here are about 25,000 clones, approximately 95% observed once, and the top ten hold around 0.57%. The sequence was collected from a human patient who received an intestinal transplant, so some T cells may come from the graft donor. The specimen comprised PBMCs, sampled 18 days after transplant. The V call is TRBV5-8, the J call TRBJ2-7; unclear D gene. The CDR3 reads CASSVSEQYF. DNA for the CDR3: TGTGCCAGCAGCGTATCCGAGCAGTACTTC.